A single T cell receptor (beta chain) is shown here with its context. CDR3 length: 14 residues. Germline loops: CDR1 SQVTM, CDR2 ANQGSEA. With V trimmed by 4 bases and J by 5 bases, 8 bases remained unmatched. TCRdb redid the calling of the RT-PCR reads with MiXCR, one entry per CDR3 protein. The sample contains more than 550,000 distinct CDR3 sequences, 14% of which appear only once. This receptor was identified in a female donor in good health, serving as a healthy control. Sample: memory CD4+ T cells from blood. V gene TRBV29-1 combines with J gene TRBJ2-5, with 9 bases identical to TRBD2. Written as DNA, the CDR3 is TGCAGCGTTGGGGCTAGCGGGGCCGCGGAGACCCAGTACTTC. It yields the protein CSVGASGAAETQYF.